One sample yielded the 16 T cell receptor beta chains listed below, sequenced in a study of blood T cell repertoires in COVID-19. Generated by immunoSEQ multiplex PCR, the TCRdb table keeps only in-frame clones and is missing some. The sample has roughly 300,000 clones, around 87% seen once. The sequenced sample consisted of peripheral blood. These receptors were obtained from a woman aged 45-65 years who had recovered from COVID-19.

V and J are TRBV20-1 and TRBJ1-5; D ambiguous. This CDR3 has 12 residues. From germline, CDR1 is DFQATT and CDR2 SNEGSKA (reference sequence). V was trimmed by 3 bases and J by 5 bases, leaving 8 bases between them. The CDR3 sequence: CSASLAHQPQHF. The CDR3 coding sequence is TGCAGTGCTAGTTTGGCCCATCAGCCCCAGCATTTT.

CDR3 sequence (DNA): TGTGCCAGCAGTCCCTGGCAGGTTATCACTGAAGCTTTCTTT. Protein product: CASSPWQVITEAFF. The J gene is TRBJ1-1, the V gene TRBV6-5; D is uncertain. Germline V gene sequence: CDR1 MNHEY, CDR2 SVGAGI. The CDR3 is 14 residues long. Trimming pared 5 bases from V and 4 bases from J, leaving 14 bases between.

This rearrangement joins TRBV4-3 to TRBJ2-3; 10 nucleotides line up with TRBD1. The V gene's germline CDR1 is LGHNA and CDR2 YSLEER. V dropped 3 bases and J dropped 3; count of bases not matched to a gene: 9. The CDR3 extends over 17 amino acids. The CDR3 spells CASSHSFGTGVTDTQYF. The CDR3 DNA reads TGCGCCAGCAGCCATTCCTTCGGGACAGGGGTAACAGATACGCAGTATTTT.

This CDR3 reads CASSPLGSAKKETQYF. The CDR3 bases are TGTGCCAGCAGCCCTCTGGGTAGCGCTAAAAAAGAGACCCAGTACTTC. This chain links TRBV5-6 with TRBJ2-5, with D possibly being TRBD2 (5 bases). V was clipped by 4 bases and J by 3 bases, with 19 bases between them. The CDR3 extends over 16 amino acids. CDR1 SGHDT and CDR2 YYEEEE come from the germline V gene.

The CDR3 loop is CASSFSGQGAGYTF. The CDR3 nucleotides are TGTGCCAGCAGTTTCTCGGGACAGGGGGCCGGCTACACCTTC. The genes are TRBV28 and TRBJ1-2; 12 bases are shared with TRBD1. This CDR3 is 14 amino acids long. Germline V lookup: CDR1 MDHEN, CDR2 SYDVKM. J lost 8 bases, V lost 3 bases, and 4 bases had no gene match.

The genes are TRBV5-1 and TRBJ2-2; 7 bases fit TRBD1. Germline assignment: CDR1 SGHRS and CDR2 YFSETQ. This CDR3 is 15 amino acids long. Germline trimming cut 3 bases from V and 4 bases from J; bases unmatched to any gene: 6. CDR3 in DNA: TGCGCCAGCAGCTCGAACAGGGGAACCACCGGGGAGCTGTTTTTT. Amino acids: CASSSNRGTTGELFF.

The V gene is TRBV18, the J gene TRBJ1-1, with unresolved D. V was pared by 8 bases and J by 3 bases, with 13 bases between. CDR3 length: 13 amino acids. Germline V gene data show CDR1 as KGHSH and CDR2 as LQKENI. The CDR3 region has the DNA TGTGCCAGCCTATTCCACGCGGACACTGAAGCTTTCTTT. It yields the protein CASLFHADTEAFF.

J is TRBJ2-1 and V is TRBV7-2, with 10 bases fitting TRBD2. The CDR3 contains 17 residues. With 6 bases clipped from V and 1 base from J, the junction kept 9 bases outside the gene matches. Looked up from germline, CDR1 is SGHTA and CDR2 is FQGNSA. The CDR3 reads CASRGGAGGPSYNEQFF. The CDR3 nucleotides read TGTGCCAGCAGGGGGGGAGCGGGAGGGCCGTCCTACAATGAGCAGTTCTTC.

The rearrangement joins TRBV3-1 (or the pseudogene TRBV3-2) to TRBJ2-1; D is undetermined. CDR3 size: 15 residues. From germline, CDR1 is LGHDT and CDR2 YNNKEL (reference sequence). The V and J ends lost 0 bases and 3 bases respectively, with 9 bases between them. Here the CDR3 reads CASSQEGRLYNEQFF. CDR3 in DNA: TGTGCCAGCAGCCAAGAAGGTCGACTCTACAATGAGCAGTTCTTC.

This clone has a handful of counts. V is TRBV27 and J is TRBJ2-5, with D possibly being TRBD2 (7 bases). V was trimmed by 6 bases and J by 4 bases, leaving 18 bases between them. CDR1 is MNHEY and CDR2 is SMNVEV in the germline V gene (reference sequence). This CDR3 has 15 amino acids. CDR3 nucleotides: TGTGCCAGCAGATCCCCGTCGGGGGGCCGAGAGACCCAGTACTTC. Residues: CASRSPSGGRETQYF.

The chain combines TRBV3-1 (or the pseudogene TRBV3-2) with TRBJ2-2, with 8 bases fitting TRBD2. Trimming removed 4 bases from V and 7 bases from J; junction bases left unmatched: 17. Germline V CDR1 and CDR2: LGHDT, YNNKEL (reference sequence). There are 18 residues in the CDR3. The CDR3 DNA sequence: TGTGCCAGCAGCCCGATACCGGGACTAGGAGGCTTAGGCGGGGAGCTGTTTTTT. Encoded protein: CASSPIPGLGGLGGELFF.

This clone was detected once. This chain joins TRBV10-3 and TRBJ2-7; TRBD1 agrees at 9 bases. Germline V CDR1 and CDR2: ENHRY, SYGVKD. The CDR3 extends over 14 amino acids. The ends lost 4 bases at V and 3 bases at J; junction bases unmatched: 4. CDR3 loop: CAISGGTGFYEQYF. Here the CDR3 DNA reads TGTGCCATCAGTGGCGGGACAGGGTTCTACGAGCAGTACTTC.

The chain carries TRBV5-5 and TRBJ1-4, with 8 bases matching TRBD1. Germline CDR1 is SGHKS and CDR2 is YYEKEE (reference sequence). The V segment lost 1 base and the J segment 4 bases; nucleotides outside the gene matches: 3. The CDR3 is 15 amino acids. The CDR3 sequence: CASSLNDRGNEKLFF. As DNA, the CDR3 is TGTGCCAGCAGCTTGAACGACAGGGGTAATGAAAAACTGTTTTTT. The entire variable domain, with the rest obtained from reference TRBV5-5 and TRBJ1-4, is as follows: DAGVTQSPTHLIKTRGQQVTLRCSPISGHKSVSWYQQVLGQGPQFIFQYYEKEERGRGNFPDRFSARQFPNYSSELNVNALLLGDSALYLCASSLNDRGNEKLFFGSGTQLSVL.

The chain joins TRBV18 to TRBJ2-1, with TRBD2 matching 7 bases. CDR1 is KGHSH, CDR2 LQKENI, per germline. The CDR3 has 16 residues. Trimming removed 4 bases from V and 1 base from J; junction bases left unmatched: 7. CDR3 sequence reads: CASSRQSGTSYNEQFF. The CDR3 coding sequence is TGTGCCAGCTCACGCCAGAGCGGGACTTCCTACAATGAGCAGTTCTTC.

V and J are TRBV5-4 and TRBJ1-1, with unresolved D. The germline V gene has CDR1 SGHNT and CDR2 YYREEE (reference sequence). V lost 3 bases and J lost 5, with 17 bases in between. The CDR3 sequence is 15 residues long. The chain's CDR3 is CASSSAVNLRTEAFF. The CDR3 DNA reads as TGTGCCAGCAGCTCCGCGGTTAATCTGAGGACTGAAGCTTTCTTT.

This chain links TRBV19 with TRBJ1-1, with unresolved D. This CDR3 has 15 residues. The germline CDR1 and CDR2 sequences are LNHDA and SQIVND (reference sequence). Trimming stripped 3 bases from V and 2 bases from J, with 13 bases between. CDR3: CASSIPAGSNTEAFF. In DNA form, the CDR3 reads TGTGCCAGTAGTATTCCCGCAGGTTCCAACACTGAAGCTTTCTTT.